Listed below are T cell receptor beta chains from one sample, sequenced in a study of T cells in Graves' hyperthyroidism and ophthalmopathy. One entry per CDR3 protein, called by TCRdb with MiXCR from the multiplex PCR reads. The profile shows over 450,000 distinct CDR3 sequences, approximately 15% of them singletons. The sample consisted of blood. These receptors were collected from a woman in her late teens or twenties with Graves' hyperthyroidism. The CDR3 runs from the conserved cysteine through the conserved F or W. A D gene is named only where the DNA matches it firmly. Clone size is not always given. Where it is, it says once, few, many or a class for expanded clones.

D gene: -; J gene: TRBJ2-3; clone size: many; V gene: TRBV3-1; CDR3 length: 13; CDR3 DNA: TGTGCCAGCAGTACGGGTATCACAGATACGCAGTATTTT; CDR3 protein: CASSTGITDTQYF
D gene: -; J gene: TRBJ2-1; clone size: -; V gene: TRBV7-9; CDR3 length: 17; CDR3 DNA: TGTGCCAGCAGCTTAGAGGGTCTGAGGGGCCAAAACAATGAGCAGTTCTTC; CDR3 protein: CASSLEGLRGQNNEQFF
D gene: -; J gene: TRBJ2-5; clone size: many; V gene: TRBV6-5; CDR3 length: 14; CDR3 DNA: TGTGCCAGCAGTTACCTAGCAGACCAAGAGACCCAGTACTTC; CDR3 protein: CASSYLADQETQYF
D gene: -; J gene: TRBJ2-3; clone size: many; V gene: TRBV9; CDR3 length: 15; CDR3 DNA: TGTGCCAGCAGCGAAGCGGGCCTAAGCACAGATACGCAGTATTTT; CDR3 protein: CASSEAGLSTDTQYF
D gene: TRBD2; J gene: TRBJ2-3; clone size: many; V gene: TRBV5-1; CDR3 length: 16; CDR3 DNA: TGCGCCAGCAGCTTGAGTAGCGGGGCTAGCACAGATACGCAGTATTTT; CDR3 protein: CASSLSSGASTDTQYF
D gene: -; J gene: TRBJ2-2; clone size: few; V gene: TRBV14; CDR3 length: 15; CDR3 DNA: TGTGCCAGCAGCCTTCCCAGGGGAGGGACCGGGGAGCTGCTTTTT; CDR3 protein: CASSLPRGGTGELLF
D gene: -; J gene: TRBJ2-1; clone size: few; V gene: TRBV6-1; CDR3 length: 13; CDR3 DNA: TGTGCCAGCAGCCCAGCCTATTACAATGAGCAGTTCTTC; CDR3 protein: CASSPAYYNEQFF
D gene: -; J gene: TRBJ2-2; clone size: many; V gene: TRBV27; CDR3 length: 17; CDR3 DNA: TGTGCCAGCTGCCGAAGACGGAGTGACGCGAACACCGGGGAGCTGTTTTTT; CDR3 protein: CASCRRRSDANTGELFF
D gene: TRBD1; J gene: TRBJ1-6; clone size: many; V gene: TRBV7-9; CDR3 length: 15; CDR3 DNA: TGTGCCAGCAGCTTAAGACAGGGTCATAATTCACCCCTCCACTTT; CDR3 protein: CASSLRQGHNSPLHF
D gene: -; J gene: TRBJ2-1; clone size: -; V gene: TRBV4-2; CDR3 length: 12; CDR3 DNA: TGTGCCAGCAGCCAAGTTATGAATGAGCAGTTCTTC; CDR3 protein: CASSQVMNEQFF
D gene: -; J gene: TRBJ2-3; clone size: many; V gene: TRBV5-5; CDR3 length: 14; CDR3 DNA: TGTGCCAGCAGCCTTTCGCCCCTCACAGATACGCAGTATTTT; CDR3 protein: CASSLSPLTDTQYF
D gene: -; J gene: TRBJ1-1; clone size: -; V gene: TRBV7-9; CDR3 length: 16; CDR3 DNA: TGTGCCAGCAGCTTAGGTTTTAGGGATGGTAACACTGAAGCTTTCTTT; CDR3 protein: CASSLGFRDGNTEAFF
D gene: -; J gene: TRBJ2-1; clone size: many; V gene: TRBV5-1; CDR3 length: 18; CDR3 DNA: TGCGCCAGCAGCTTGTGGATCGAAAAGGTGGGAGCCTACAATGAGCAGTTCTTC; CDR3 protein: CASSLWIEKVGAYNEQFF
D gene: TRBD2; J gene: TRBJ2-1; clone size: many; V gene: TRBV20-1; CDR3 length: 12; CDR3 DNA: TGCAGTGCTAGTACTAGCGGGAGCGAGCAGTTCTTC; CDR3 protein: CSASTSGSEQFF
D gene: -; J gene: TRBJ1-2; clone size: -; V gene: TRBV9; CDR3 length: 12; CDR3 DNA: TGTGCCAGCAGCGGTGGGCCCTATGGCTACACCTTC; CDR3 protein: CASSGGPYGYTF
D gene: -; J gene: TRBJ1-1; clone size: many; V gene: TRBV3-1; CDR3 length: 14; CDR3 DNA: TGTGCCAGCAGCCTCAGGGTAAGGACCACTGAAGCTTTCTTT; CDR3 protein: CASSLRVRTTEAFF
D gene: -; J gene: TRBJ2-7; clone size: many; V gene: TRBV4-1; CDR3 length: 15; CDR3 DNA: TGCGCCAGCAGCCAACAGAGAGGGAGCTCCTACGAGCAGTACTTC; CDR3 protein: CASSQQRGSSYEQYF
D gene: -; J gene: TRBJ1-4; clone size: -; V gene: TRBV10-2; CDR3 length: 15; CDR3 DNA: TGCGCCAGCAGGGATTTTTACGGGACTAATGAAAAACTGTTTTTT; CDR3 protein: CASRDFYGTNEKLFF
D gene: -; J gene: TRBJ1-1; clone size: many; V gene: TRBV20-1; CDR3 length: 15; CDR3 DNA: TGCAGTGCTAGAGATGGAAGGCGGGGAGACACTGAAGCTTTCTTT; CDR3 protein: CSARDGRRGDTEAFF
D gene: -; J gene: TRBJ2-2; clone size: many; V gene: TRBV28; CDR3 length: 13; CDR3 DNA: TGTGCGATGCTGACTCGAAACACCGGGGAGCTGTTTTTT; CDR3 protein: CAMLTRNTGELFF
D gene: -; J gene: TRBJ2-5; clone size: many; V gene: TRBV13; CDR3 length: 13; CDR3 DNA: TGTGCCAGCAGCTTAGCCCATGTGAGGACCCAGTACTTC; CDR3 protein: CASSLAHVRTQYF
D gene: -; J gene: TRBJ1-1; clone size: many; V gene: TRBV24-1; CDR3 length: 11; CDR3 DNA: TGTGCCACCAGTGATCTTCAAAAAGCTTTCTTT; CDR3 protein: CATSDLQKAFF
D gene: TRBD1; J gene: TRBJ2-7; clone size: many; V gene: TRBV12-3/TRBV12-4; CDR3 length: 16; CDR3 DNA: TGTGCCAGCAGCTCTAGACAGGGTTCTACTTCCTACGAGCAGTACTTC; CDR3 protein: CASSSRQGSTSYEQYF
D gene: TRBD1; J gene: TRBJ1-5; clone size: few; V gene: TRBV5-6; CDR3 length: 14; CDR3 DNA: TGTGCCAGCAGCAGGACAGGGGTGGATCAGCCCCAGCATTTT; CDR3 protein: CASSRTGVDQPQHF
D gene: -; J gene: TRBJ2-1; clone size: -; V gene: TRBV7-9; CDR3 length: 14; CDR3 DNA: TGTGCCAGCACCCCCCTGGGGGGCTACAATGAGCAGTTCTTC; CDR3 protein: CASTPLGGYNEQFF
D gene: -; J gene: TRBJ2-7; clone size: few; V gene: TRBV10-3; CDR3 length: 12; CDR3 DNA: TGTGCCATCAGTGGGGGAGGCTACGAGCAGTACTTC; CDR3 protein: CAISGGGYEQYF
D gene: TRBD1; J gene: TRBJ1-1; clone size: -; V gene: TRBV14; CDR3 length: 16; CDR3 DNA: TGTGCCAGCAGCCAAGGGACAGGGGAAAAAGGCACTGAAGCTTTCTTT; CDR3 protein: CASSQGTGEKGTEAFF
D gene: TRBD1; J gene: TRBJ2-1; clone size: -; V gene: TRBV7-3; CDR3 length: 13; CDR3 DNA: TGTGCCAGCAGCCGCAGGGGGCGGAATGAGCAGTTCTTC; CDR3 protein: CASSRRGRNEQFF
D gene: -; J gene: TRBJ1-5; clone size: few; V gene: TRBV6-1; CDR3 length: 14; CDR3 DNA: TGTGCCAGCAGTTTCCAGGATAGCAATCAGCCCCAGCATTTT; CDR3 protein: CASSFQDSNQPQHF
D gene: TRBD2; J gene: TRBJ2-1; clone size: many; V gene: TRBV11-2; CDR3 length: 17; CDR3 DNA: TGTGCCAACAGCTTAGCTGGGACTAGCGGGAGCCGCCGTCCAGAGTTCTTC; CDR3 protein: CANSLAGTSGSRRPEFF
D gene: TRBD1; J gene: TRBJ2-5; clone size: -; V gene: TRBV10-3; CDR3 length: 14; CDR3 DNA: TGTGCCAGTGAGACAGGGTCGAGAGTTGGGACCCAGTACTTC; CDR3 protein: CASETGSRVGTQYF
D gene: TRBD1; J gene: TRBJ1-5; clone size: many; V gene: TRBV30; CDR3 length: 15; CDR3 DNA: TGTGCCTGGAACCCCACAGGGGTCCTCAATCAGCCCCAGCATTTT; CDR3 protein: CAWNPTGVLNQPQHF
D gene: -; J gene: TRBJ1-2; clone size: -; V gene: TRBV5-1; CDR3 length: 15; CDR3 DNA: TGCGCCAGCAGCACCACGACCGGGACCCGAGGAGGCTACACCTTC; CDR3 protein: CASSTTTGTRGGYTF
D gene: -; J gene: TRBJ2-1; clone size: few; V gene: TRBV2; CDR3 length: 17; CDR3 DNA: TGTGCCAACAGTTACTCGCTCCCAGGGGGAGGTTACAATGAGCAGTTCTTC; CDR3 protein: CANSYSLPGGGYNEQFF
D gene: -; J gene: TRBJ2-7; clone size: many; V gene: TRBV27; CDR3 length: 14; CDR3 DNA: TGTGCCAGCAGTCCAAATGGTCGGGCCTACGAGCAGTACTTC; CDR3 protein: CASSPNGRAYEQYF